These 2 T cell receptor beta chains were all obtained from the same sample, sequenced in a study of cytomegalovirus exposure and HLA in healthy donors. PCR involved 60 Vbeta and 13 Jbeta primers. Repertoires were generated with immunoSEQ multiplex PCR, while TCRdb's copy carries only in-frame clones and drops some. This table has some 130,000 clones, 65% to 80% appearing once. Sequencing used PBMCs. The receptors shown here come from a woman aged 18-35 years in good health and CMV-seronegative.

This clone was counted between two and nine times. This chain joins TRBV5-4 and TRBJ2-3, with 11 bases aligning to TRBD2. V lost 5 bases to trimming and J lost 2 bases; unmatched junction nucleotides: 7. Germline V gives CDR1 SGHNT, CDR2 YYREEE (reference sequence). This CDR3 has 16 residues. The CDR3: CASSLLTSGTTDTQYF. In nucleotides, the CDR3 is TGTGCCAGCAGTCTATTGACTAGCGGGACCACAGATACGCAGTATTTT.

The chain recombines TRBV7-2 with TRBJ1-4; 9 bases agree with TRBD1. The CDR3 loop spans 16 amino acids. CDR1 and CDR2 from the germline V gene are SGHTA and FQGNSA. With V trimmed by 2 bases and J by 4 bases, 5 bases remained unmatched. The CDR3 region is CASSLNLGQGNEKLFF. Here the CDR3 DNA reads TGTGCCAGCAGCTTAAACTTGGGACAGGGTAATGAAAAACTGTTTTTT. Full variable domain (missing parts from reference TRBV7-2 and TRBJ1-4): GAGVSQSPSNKVTEKGKDVELRCDPISGHTALYWYRQSLGQGLEFLIYFQGNSAPDKSGLPSDRFSAERTGGSVSTLTIQRTQQEDSAVYLCASSLNLGQGNEKLFFGSGTQLSVL.